Below, 14 T cell receptor beta chains from the same sample are listed, as sequenced in a study of T cell clonality in common variable immunodeficiency. Generated by immunoSEQ multiplex PCR, the TCRdb table keeps only in-frame clones and is missing some. The specimen has fewer than 50,000 clones, none found just once. Input material: peripheral blood mononuclear cells. These receptors were taken from a person between 18 and 75 years old in good health.

This clone has at least ten counts. The read terminates 3 residues before the CDR3 end, so the remaining end is supplied by the germline J gene. The V and J genes are TRBV7-6 and TRBJ2-1, with TRBD2 matching 13 bases. The germline gives CDR1 SGHVS, CDR2 FNYEAQ. The CDR3 is 14 amino acids. V trimming: 4 bases; J trimming: 7 bases; junction bases outside the gene matches: 1. The sequenced CDR3 bases are TGTGCCAGCAGCTGGACTAGCGGGAGTAATGAG. Amino acid sequence: CASSWTSGSNE. The entire CDR3 protein reads CASSWTSGSNEQFF.

The table lists this clone with many counts. The missing CDR3 end, 3 residues past where the read stops, is filled in from the germline J gene. The chain recombines TRBV19 with TRBJ1-6; the D is unclear. The germline V gene encodes CDR1 LNHDA and CDR2 SQIVND (reference sequence). CDR3 length: 18 amino acids. Trimming pared 1 base from V and 0 bases from J, leaving 13 bases between. CDR3 bases read: TGTGCCAGTAGTATAGGAGGTCTTTCAAACTCCTATAATTCACCC. It encodes CASSIGGLSNSYNSP. In full, the CDR3 is CASSIGGLSNSYNSPLHF.

In this sample, this clone turned up many times. The read stops 3 residues short of the end of the CDR3; the missing end is completed from the germline J gene. This chain uses TRBV6-1 with TRBJ2-3; D remains ambiguous. Between the trimmed V and J ends, which lost 1 base and 7 bases, there was a span of 18 bases. CDR1 and CDR2 (germline): MNHNS, SASEGT. The CDR3 has 16 amino acids. The sequenced part of the CDR3 DNA is TGTGCCAGCAGTGAAGGGTCGGCGGTTCAACTTCATACG. This codes for CASSEGSAVQLHT. The full CDR3 protein is CASSEGSAVQLHTQYF.

This clone was counted at least ten times. The read falls 3 residues short of the CDR3 end, and the missing part is taken from the germline J gene. V usage is TRBV10-3 and J usage is TRBJ2-6, with unresolved D. The CDR3 runs to 16 residues. In germline, CDR1 is ENHRY, CDR2 SYGVKD. Trimming took off 2 bases at V and 0 bases at J, with 8 bases between the two ends. The covered CDR3 bases are TGTGCCATCAGTGAGGGCAGGTCCTCTGGGGCCAACGTC. Amino acid sequence: CAISEGRSSGANV. The CDR3 reads in full as CAISEGRSSGANVLTF.

This clone turned up a few times. With the read ending 3 residues before the CDR3 end, the germline J gene is used to fill in that end. The chain couples TRBV19 to TRBJ1-2, with D possibly matching TRBD1 (5 bases). The CDR3 is 14 amino acids. Germline loops: CDR1 LNHDA, CDR2 SQIVND (reference sequence). The CDR3 DNA, read in part, is TGTGCCAGTAGTATAGGACAGATATACAATGAC. The encoded protein is CASSIGQIYND. The full CDR3 protein is CASSIGQIYNDYTF. Based on the CDR3 plus reference TRBV19 and TRBJ1-2, the full variable domain is DGGITQSPKYLFRKEGQNVTLSCEQNLNHDAMYWYRQDPGQGLRLIYYSQIVNDFQKGDIAEGYSVSREKKESFPLTVTSAQKNPTAFYLCASSIGQIYNDYTFGSGTRLTVV.

Ten or more counts support this clone. The read halts 3 residues ahead of the CDR3 end, with the missing end drawn from the germline J gene. The V gene is TRBV7-3, the J gene TRBJ2-2, with 8 nucleotides matching TRBD2. The V gene's germline CDR1 is SGHTA and CDR2 FQGTGA. V was clipped by 3 bases and J by 1 base; unmatched bases: 4. The CDR3 has 16 amino acids. This CDR3 reads CASSLAGGLNTGELFF. The sequenced CDR3 bases are TGTGCCAGCAGCTTGGCGGGGGGCTTGAACACCGGGGAG.

This clone was seen many times. This CDR3 is CASSRLGAQPQHF. The CDR3 bases that were read are TGTGCCAGCAGCCGTTTAGGGGCTCAGCCC. The V call is TRBV3-1 (or the pseudogene TRBV3-2), the J call TRBJ1-5; D might be TRBD1 (5 bases). The sequenced fragment ends 3 residues before the CDR3 boundary, so the rest is inferred from the germline J gene. V dropped 4 bases and J dropped 6 bases, with 10 bases sitting between them. This CDR3 has 13 amino acids. The V gene's germline CDR1 is LGHDT and CDR2 YNNKEL (reference sequence).

This clone showed up many times. With the read ending 3 residues before the CDR3 end, the germline J gene is used to fill in that end. Other nucleotide sequences in the sample specify the same CDR3. V usage is TRBV18 and J usage is TRBJ2-1; possible D gene TRBD2, 6 bases. The germline gives CDR1 KGHSH, CDR2 LQKENI. V lost 3 bases, J lost 3 bases, and 15 bases lay in between. The length of the CDR3 is 16 residues. CDR3 loop: CASSPTSGGSYNEQFF. Incomplete CDR3 DNA: TGTGCCAGCTCACCGACGTCCGGGGGTAGCTACAATGAG.

This clone came up many times. The CDR3 end is not reached by the read, which stops 3 residues before it; the germline J gene fills it in. This sequence joins TRBV20-1 and TRBJ1-1, with D perhaps matching TRBD1 (6 bases). There are 15 residues in the CDR3. V lost 0 bases, J lost 5 bases, and 16 bases lay in between. The V gene's germline CDR1 is DFQATT and CDR2 SNEGSKA (reference sequence). The sequenced part of the CDR3 DNA is TGCAGTGCTAGAGATTGGGAAGGGGGAGAGACTGAA. The encoded protein is CSARDWEGGETE. The entire CDR3 sequence reads CSARDWEGGETEAFF.

This clone was counted many times. The read terminates 3 residues ahead of where the CDR3 ends, so the germline J gene completes it. The chain has TRBV12-3 or TRBV12-4 and TRBJ2-2; D is unclear. CDR3 size: 14 residues. Trimming removed 1 base from V and 4 bases from J, with 7 bases in between. The CDR3 DNA, read in part, is TGTGCCAGCAGTTTAGGTACATCCACCGGGGAG. Translating it yields CASSLGTSTGE. The CDR3 as a whole reads CASSLGTSTGELFF.

This clone was observed at least ten times. The CDR3 end is not reached by the read, which stops 3 residues before it; the germline J gene fills it in. The chain couples TRBV7-9 to TRBJ2-1, with 8 bases matching TRBD2. Germline lookup yields CDR1 SEHNR and CDR2 FQNEAQ (reference sequence). The CDR3 is 14 residues long. After removal of 1 base from V and 8 bases from J, the junction contained 4 bases not matched to a gene. The part of the CDR3 DNA that was read is TGTGCCAGCAGCTTAGTGGGTAGCGGGGATGAG. This translates into CASSLVGSGDE. The whole CDR3 is CASSLVGSGDEQFF.

The sample holds many counts of this clone. The CDR3 extends 3 residues past the end of the read, so its final part is completed from the germline J gene. The rearrangement uses TRBV6-2 or TRBV6-3 and TRBJ2-7; 7 positions agree with TRBD1. V gave up 6 bases and J gave up 2 bases; unmatched junction bases: 4. Per germline, CDR1 MNHEY and CDR2 SVGEGT. The CDR3 sequence is 13 residues long. The CDR3 sequence: CASSVGTAYEQYF. The CDR3 DNA, read in part, is TGTGCCAGCAGCGTTGGGACAGCCTACGAG.

This clone was counted only a few times. With the read ending 3 residues before the CDR3 end, the germline J gene is used to fill in that end. The chain uses TRBV29-1 and TRBJ1-3; the match to TRBD1 covers 8 bases. Germline values: CDR1 SQVTM, CDR2 ANQGSEA. CDR3 length: 13 amino acids. J was trimmed by 0 bases and V by 5 bases; bases with no gene match: 0. CDR3 DNA, as far as it was read: TGCAGCGTTACAGGGGGCTCTGGAAACACC. Protein product: CSVTGGSGNT. The full CDR3 protein is CSVTGGSGNTIYF.

This clone has a count of ten or more. The part of the CDR3 DNA that was read is TGTGCCAGCAGCTTAGAGGGACAGGGTTTATACGAG. Amino acids: CASSLEGQGLYE. The entire CDR3 sequence reads CASSLEGQGLYEQYF. This chain uses TRBV7-3 with TRBJ2-7; 9 bases are a match to TRBD1. Coverage ceases 3 residues before the CDR3 finishes, and the germline J gene fills in the end. The germline V gene encodes CDR1 SGHTA and CDR2 FQGTGA. The CDR3 spans 15 residues. The trim removed 2 bases at V and 4 bases at J, leaving 6 bases unmatched.